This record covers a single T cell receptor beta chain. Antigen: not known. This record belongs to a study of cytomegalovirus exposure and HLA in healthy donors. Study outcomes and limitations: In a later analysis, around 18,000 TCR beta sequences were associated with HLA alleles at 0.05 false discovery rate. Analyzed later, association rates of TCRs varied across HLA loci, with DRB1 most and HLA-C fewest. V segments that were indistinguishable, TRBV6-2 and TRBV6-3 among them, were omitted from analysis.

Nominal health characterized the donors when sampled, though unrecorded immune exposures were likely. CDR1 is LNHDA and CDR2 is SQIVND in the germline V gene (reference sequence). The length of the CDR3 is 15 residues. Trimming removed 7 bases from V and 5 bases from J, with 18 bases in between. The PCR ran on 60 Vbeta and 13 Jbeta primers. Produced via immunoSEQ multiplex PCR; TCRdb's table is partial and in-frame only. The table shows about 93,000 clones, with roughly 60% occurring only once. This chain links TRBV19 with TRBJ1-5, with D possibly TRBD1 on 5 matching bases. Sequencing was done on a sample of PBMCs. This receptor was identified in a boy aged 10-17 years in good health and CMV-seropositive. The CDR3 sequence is CASTPAWRGDQPQHF. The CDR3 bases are TGTGCCAGTACCCCGGCGTGGCGGGGGGATCAGCCCCAGCATTTT.